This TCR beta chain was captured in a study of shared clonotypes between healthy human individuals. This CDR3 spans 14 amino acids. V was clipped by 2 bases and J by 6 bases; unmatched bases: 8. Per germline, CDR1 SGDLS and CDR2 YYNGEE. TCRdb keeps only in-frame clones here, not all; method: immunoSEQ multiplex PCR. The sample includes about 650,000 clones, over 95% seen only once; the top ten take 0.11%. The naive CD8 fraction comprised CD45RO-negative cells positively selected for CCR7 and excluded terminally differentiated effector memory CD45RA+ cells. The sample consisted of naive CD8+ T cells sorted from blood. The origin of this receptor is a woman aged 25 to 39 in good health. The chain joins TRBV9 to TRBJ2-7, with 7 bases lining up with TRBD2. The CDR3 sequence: CASSVGGGASEQYF. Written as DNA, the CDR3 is TGTGCCAGCAGCGTCGGCGGGGGAGCTAGCGAGCAGTACTTC.